This TCR beta chain was profiled in a study of CD8 T cells in Susac syndrome. Random hexamers were used to reverse transcribe 0.5 to 1 ug of RNA. TCRdb analysed the immunoSEQ multiplex PCR reads with MiXCR anew, one entry per CDR3 protein. The table shows more than 95,000 distinct CDR3 sequences, with more than 85% occurring only once. Sequencing was performed on CD8+ T cells from PBMCs. This receptor was obtained from a human donor with multiple sclerosis.

In DNA form, the CDR3 reads TGTGCCAGCAGCCAAGATTATCGGGACGGAAACTATGGCTACACCTTC. It encodes CASSQDYRDGNYGYTF. This chain uses TRBV3-1 with TRBJ1-2, with a weak D call TRBD1 (5 bases). There are 16 residues in the CDR3. Trimming left V 0 bases short and J 2 bases short, with 13 bases between. Germline CDR1 reads LGHDT; CDR2 reads YNNKEL (reference sequence).